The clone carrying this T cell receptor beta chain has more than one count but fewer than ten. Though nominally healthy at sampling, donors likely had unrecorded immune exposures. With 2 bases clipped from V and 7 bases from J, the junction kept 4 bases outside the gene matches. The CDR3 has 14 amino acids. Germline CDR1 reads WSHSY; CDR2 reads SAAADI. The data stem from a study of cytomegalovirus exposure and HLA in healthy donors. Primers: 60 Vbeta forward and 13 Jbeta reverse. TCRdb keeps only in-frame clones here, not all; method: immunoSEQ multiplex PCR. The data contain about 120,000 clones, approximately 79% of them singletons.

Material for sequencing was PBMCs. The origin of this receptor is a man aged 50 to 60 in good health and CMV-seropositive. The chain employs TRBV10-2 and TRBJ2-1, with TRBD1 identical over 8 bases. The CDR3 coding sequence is TGCGCCAGCAGTGAGCAGGGGGCGGAGAATGAGCAGTTCTTC. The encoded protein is CASSEQGAENEQFF.